This TCR beta chain was sequenced in a study of cytomegalovirus exposure and HLA in healthy donors. The V gene's germline CDR1 is SGDLS and CDR2 YYNGEE. This CDR3 contains 15 residues. The PCR used 60 Vbeta and 13 Jbeta primers. Clones were read by immunoSEQ multiplex PCR, and TCRdb kept only the in-frame ones, dropping some. The sample holds 100,000 to 150,000 clones; approximately 83% are singletons and the top ten take roughly 4%. J is TRBJ2-5 and V is TRBV9, with a possible D match to TRBD2 (6 bases). The DNA matches TRBJ2-7 better at its end, which makes the J call doubtful. The sample comprised PBMCs. The clonotype comes from a woman between 40 and 55 years old in good health and CMV-seropositive. The CDR3 sequence: CASSVGGGATYEQYF. CDR3 coding DNA: TGTGCCAGCAGCGTAGGAGGAGGGGCAACCTACGAGCAGTACTTC.